The 13 T cell receptor beta chains below were found in one sample sequenced in a study of CD8 T cells in ankylosing spondylitis. Study results and caveats: About 8 highly homologous variants made up a TCR beta motif, and this motif appeared characteristic of ankylosing spondylitis blood.

One entry per CDR3 protein, called by TCRdb with MiXCR from the 5' RACE reads. The sample consists of 200,000 to 250,000 distinct CDR3 sequences, about 16% of them appearing once. No antigen has been assigned to these receptors. The material sequenced was blood, either unsorted or a sorted T cell fraction (not recorded which). The receptors shown here come from a male donor with ankylosing spondylitis.

This clonotype was seen a handful of times. The V and J genes are TRBV5-1 and TRBJ2-1; no clear D gene. The CDR3 totals 16 residues. V shed 1 base and J shed 6 bases, with 17 bases lying between them. The germline gives CDR1 SGHRS, CDR2 YFSETQ. The CDR3 here is CASSLWRGHGVNEQFF. The DNA for the CDR3 is TGCGCCAGCAGCTTGTGGCGCGGCCATGGGGTCAATGAGCAGTTCTTC.

This clonotype was found a few times. V and J are TRBV6-5 and TRBJ1-1; no clear D gene. The CDR3 covers 14 residues. Germline V CDR1 and CDR2: MNHEY, SVGAGI. Deletions cut 1 base from V and 3 bases from J, with 9 bases between. CDR3 loop: CASSYYTTDTEAFF. As DNA, the CDR3 is TGTGCCAGCAGTTACTACACGACGGACACTGAAGCTTTCTTT.

V gene TRBV12-3 or TRBV12-4 combines with J gene TRBJ2-1, with 12 bases fitting TRBD1. With 5 bases clipped from V and 9 bases from J, the junction kept 8 bases outside the gene matches. This CDR3 spans 15 amino acids. CDR3 amino acids: CASSRPGQGALEQFF. The CDR3 region has the DNA TGTGCCAGCAGTCGCCCGGGACAGGGGGCGCTTGAGCAGTTCTTC.

This clonotype was seen more than once but under ten times. The V gene is TRBV5-1, the J gene TRBJ2-1, with 7 nucleotides matching TRBD1. Germline V gene data show CDR1 as SGHRS and CDR2 as YFSETQ. CDR3 length: 16 amino acids. V lost 1 base and J lost 8; bases outside the gene matches: 12. DNA for the CDR3: TGCGCCAGCAGCTTGTTTCCTACGGACAGGCACTATGAGCAGTTCTTC. Translated, it gives CASSLFPTDRHYEQFF.

In this sample, this clonotype turned up a few times. The chain links TRBV11-2 to TRBJ2-1, with D unclear. The ends were cut back, 1 base at V and 6 bases at J, with 13 bases in the middle. This CDR3 has 15 amino acids. Germline V gene lookup returns CDR1 SGHAT and CDR2 FQNNGV. The CDR3 DNA reads TGTGCCAGCAGCTTAGGACCCCTGGCGCCCAATGAGCAGTTCTTC. It codes for CASSLGPLAPNEQFF.

This chain uses TRBV7-2 with TRBJ2-7; TRBD2 agrees at 9 bases. The CDR3 length is 14 residues. V was pared by 7 bases and J by 4 bases, with 8 bases of the junction left unmatched. Germline CDR1 SGHTA, CDR2 FQGNSA. The CDR3 protein is CASTVAGAVYEQYF. As DNA, the CDR3 is TGTGCCAGCACCGTAGCGGGAGCCGTGTACGAGCAGTACTTC.

This clonotype has a handful of counts. The V call is TRBV6-1, the J call TRBJ2-1; D is unclear. Trimming cost V 10 bases and J 5 bases, with 21 bases left between them. Germline assignment: CDR1 MNHNS and CDR2 SASEGT. This CDR3 spans 15 amino acids. DNA of the CDR3: TGTGCCACTTCACGGTCCCGGCAAAACAACAATGAGCAGTTCTTC. As protein: CATSRSRQNNNEQFF.

The table lists this clonotype with a few counts. The rearrangement links TRBV7-2 to TRBJ2-5; D perhaps matches TRBD1 (5 bases). This CDR3 region has 13 residues. CDR1 and CDR2 from the germline V gene are SGHTA and FQGNSA. V shed 6 bases and J shed 4 bases, with 12 bases lying between them. For the CDR3, the DNA is TGTGCCAGCAGACCTGACAGTCGAGAGACCCAGTACTTC. Translation: CASRPDSRETQYF.

The J gene is TRBJ1-1, the V gene TRBV20-1; D gene uncertain. Trimming pared 1 base from V and 5 bases from J, leaving 14 bases between. The germline CDR1 and CDR2 sequences are DFQATT and SNEGSKA (reference sequence). The CDR3 totals 14 residues. CDR3 in amino acids: CSARVEGRETEAFF. CDR3 bases: TGCAGTGCTAGAGTAGAGGGAAGGGAAACTGAAGCTTTCTTT.

In its sample, this clonotype was seen a few times. V is TRBV6-5 and J is TRBJ2-7; 9 positions match TRBD1. Per the germline V gene, CDR1 is MNHEY and CDR2 is SVGAGI. Trimming took 4 bases from V and 5 from J; bases not matched to a gene: 9. This CDR3 is 15 amino acids long. CDR3 in DNA: TGTGCCAGCAGTTCCGGGACAGGGTCTCTCGACGAGCAGTACTTC. Translated: CASSSGTGSLDEQYF.

V is TRBV27 and J is TRBJ2-7; 8 positions agree with TRBD2. V gave up 4 bases and J gave up 2 bases; unmatched junction bases: 7. The CDR3 runs to 15 residues. Germline CDR1 reads MNHEY; CDR2 reads SMNVEV (reference sequence). The CDR3 sequence is CASSWWAGGTYEQYF. CDR3 DNA sequence: TGTGCCAGCAGTTGGTGGGCGGGGGGAACCTACGAGCAGTACTTC.

This clonotype has just a few counts. V usage is TRBV7-3 and J usage is TRBJ2-2; D gene unclear. Germline loops: CDR1 SGHTA, CDR2 FQGTGA. V was pared by 8 bases and J by 3 bases, with 13 bases between. CDR3 length equals 14 residues. The CDR3 region is CASSSSGDTGELFF. DNA for the CDR3: TGTGCCAGCTCGTCTTCAGGCGACACCGGGGAGCTGTTTTTT.

This clonotype was found a few times. This chain connects TRBV30 to TRBJ2-7; a possible D gene is TRBD1 (5 bases). Trimming took off 4 bases at V and 3 bases at J, with 13 bases between the two ends. The CDR3 runs to 13 residues. Germline V gene sequence: CDR1 GTSNPN, CDR2 SVGIG (reference sequence). CDR3 nucleotides: TGTGCCTGGAATGACAAGGGGATCTACGAGCAGTACTTC. Protein: CAWNDKGIYEQYF.